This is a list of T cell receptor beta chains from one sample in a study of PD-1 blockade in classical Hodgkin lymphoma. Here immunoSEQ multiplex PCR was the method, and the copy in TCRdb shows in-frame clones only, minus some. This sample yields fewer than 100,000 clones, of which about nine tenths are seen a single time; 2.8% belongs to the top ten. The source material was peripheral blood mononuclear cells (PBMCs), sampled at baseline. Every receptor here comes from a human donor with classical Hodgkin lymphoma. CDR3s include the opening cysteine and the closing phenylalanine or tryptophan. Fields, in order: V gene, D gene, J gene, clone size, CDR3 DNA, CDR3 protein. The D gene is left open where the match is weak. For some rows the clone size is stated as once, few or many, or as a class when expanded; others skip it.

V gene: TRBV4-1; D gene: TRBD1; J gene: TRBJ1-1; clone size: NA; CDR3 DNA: TGCGCCAGCAGCCAAGCGCCCGGACAGGGGATAAACACTGAAGCTTTCTTT; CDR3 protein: CASSQAPGQGINTEAFF
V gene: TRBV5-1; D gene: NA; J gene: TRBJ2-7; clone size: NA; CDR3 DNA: TGCGCTTCGAAAATCTCAAGCTATGCCACTTTGCCGAGCTACGAGCAGTACTTC; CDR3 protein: CASKISSYATLPSYEQYF
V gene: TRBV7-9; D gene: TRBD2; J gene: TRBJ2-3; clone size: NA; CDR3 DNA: TGTGCCAGCAGCTTAGAGCGGGAGTCAGATACGCAGTATTTT; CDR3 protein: CASSLERESDTQYF
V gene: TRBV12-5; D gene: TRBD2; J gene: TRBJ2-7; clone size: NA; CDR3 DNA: TGTGCTAGTGGTTATAGCGGGAGAGAGGACGAGCAGTACTTC; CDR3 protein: CASGYSGREDEQYF
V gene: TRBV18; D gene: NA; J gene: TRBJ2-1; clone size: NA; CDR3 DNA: TGTGCCAGCTCACCACCAGGGGGCGGGAGGAGCTCCTACAATGAGCAGTTCTTC; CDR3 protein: CASSPPGGGRSSYNEQFF
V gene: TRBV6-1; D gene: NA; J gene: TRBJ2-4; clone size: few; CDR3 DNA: TGTGCCAGCAGTGAAGTGTGGGATACTCAGTACTTC; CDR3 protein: CASSEVWDTQYF
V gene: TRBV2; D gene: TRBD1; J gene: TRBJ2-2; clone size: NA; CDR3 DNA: TGTGCCAGCAGTGTCACAGGGGGCAACACCGGGGAGCTGTTTTTT; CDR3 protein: CASSVTGGNTGELFF
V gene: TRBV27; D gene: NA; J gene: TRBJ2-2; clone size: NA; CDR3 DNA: TGTGCCAGCATCGGGTTGGGCAGGATTGCGACCACCGGGGAGCTGTTTTTT; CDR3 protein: CASIGLGRIATTGELFF
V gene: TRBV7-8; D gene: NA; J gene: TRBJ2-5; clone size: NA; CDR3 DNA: TGTGCCAGCAGCTTAGATTTGGCGACGCAAGAGACCCAGTACTTC; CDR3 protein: CASSLDLATQETQYF
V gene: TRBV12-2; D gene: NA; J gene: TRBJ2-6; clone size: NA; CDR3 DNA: TGTGCAAGTCGACCTAGGACAGGGGAGGCTGGGGCCAACGTCCTGACTTTC; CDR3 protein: CASRPRTGEAGANVLTF
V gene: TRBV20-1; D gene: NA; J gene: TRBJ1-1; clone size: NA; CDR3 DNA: TGCAGTGCTAGTGGGAACACTGAAGCTTTCTTT; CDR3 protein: CSASGNTEAFF
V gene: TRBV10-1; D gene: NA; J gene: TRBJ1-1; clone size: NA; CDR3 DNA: TGCGCCAGCAGTGAGTCCAGGGTATTAGGCACTGAAGCTTTCTTT; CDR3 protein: CASSESRVLGTEAFF
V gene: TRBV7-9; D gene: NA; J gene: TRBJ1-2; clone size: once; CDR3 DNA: TGTGCCAGCAGCCCCCGGGACCTCTATGGCTACACCTTC; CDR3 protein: CASSPRDLYGYTF
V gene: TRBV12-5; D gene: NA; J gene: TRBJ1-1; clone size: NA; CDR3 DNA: TGTGCTAGTGGTTTGGTACCCGGGGTATACACTGAAGCTTTCTTT; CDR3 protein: CASGLVPGVYTEAFF
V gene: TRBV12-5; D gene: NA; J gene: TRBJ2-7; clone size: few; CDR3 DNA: TGTGCTAGTGGCACCGGGACGGCCGAGCAGTACTTC; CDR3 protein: CASGTGTAEQYF
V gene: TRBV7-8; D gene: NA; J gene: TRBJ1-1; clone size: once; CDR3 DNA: TGTGCCAGCAGCTTTTCAGCGGCCGGGAACACTGAAGCTTTCTTT; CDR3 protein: CASSFSAAGNTEAFF
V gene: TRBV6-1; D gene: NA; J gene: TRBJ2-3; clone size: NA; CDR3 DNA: TGTGCCAGCCGTGACTGGGGGGCAGGAGTCACAGATACGCAGTATTTT; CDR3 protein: CASRDWGAGVTDTQYF
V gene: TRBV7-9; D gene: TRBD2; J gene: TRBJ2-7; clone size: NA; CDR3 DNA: TGTGCCAGCAGCCACCCTAGCGGGGCCTTCTACGAGCAGTACTTC; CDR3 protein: CASSHPSGAFYEQYF
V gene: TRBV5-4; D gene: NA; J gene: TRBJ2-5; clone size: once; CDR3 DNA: TGTGCCAGCAGCTCGGCACGGGGAGGGGGAGAGACCCAGTACTTC; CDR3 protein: CASSSARGGGETQYF
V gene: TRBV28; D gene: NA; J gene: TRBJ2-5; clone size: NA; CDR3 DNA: TGTGCCAGCAGTTTAATAAAGGAGGGGGCGGCCCAAGAGACCCAGTACTTC; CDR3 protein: CASSLIKEGAAQETQYF
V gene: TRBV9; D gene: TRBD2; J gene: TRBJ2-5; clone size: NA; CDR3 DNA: TGTGCCAGCAGCCCCGAGATACTAGCGGGAGGGCCCAAAGAGACCCAGTACTTC; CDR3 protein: CASSPEILAGGPKETQYF
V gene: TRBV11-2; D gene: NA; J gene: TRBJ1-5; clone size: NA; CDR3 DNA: TGTGCCAGCAGCGGACTACCGGGACAAATCCAGCATTTT; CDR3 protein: CASSGLPGQIQHF
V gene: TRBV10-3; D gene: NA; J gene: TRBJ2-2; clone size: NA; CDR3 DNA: TGTGCCATCAGTGATCGTACCTCAACCGGGACCATCCTCCCCGGGGAGCTGTTTTTT; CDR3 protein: CAISDRTSTGTILPGELFF
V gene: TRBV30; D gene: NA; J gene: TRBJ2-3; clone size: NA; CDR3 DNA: TGTGCCTGGAGAGTCCCCCTTATCCGCACAGATACGCAGTATTTT; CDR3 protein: CAWRVPLIRTDTQYF
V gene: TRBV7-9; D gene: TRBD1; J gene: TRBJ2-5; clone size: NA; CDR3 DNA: TGTGCCTCCGGGACAGGGGGAGAGACCCAGTACTTC; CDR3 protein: CASGTGGETQYF
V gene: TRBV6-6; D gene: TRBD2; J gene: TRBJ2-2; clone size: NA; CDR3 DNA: TGTGCCAGCAGTACCGGACTAGCGGGAGTCGGGGAGCTGTTTTTT; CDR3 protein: CASSTGLAGVGELFF
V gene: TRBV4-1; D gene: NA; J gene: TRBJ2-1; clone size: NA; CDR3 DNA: TGCGCCAGCGGTCGGGGTGGGGATGAGCAGTTCTTC; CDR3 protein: CASGRGGDEQFF
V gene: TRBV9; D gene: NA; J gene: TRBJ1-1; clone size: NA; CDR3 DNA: TGTGCCAGCAGCGTCGAGGGGGGACGGCTGAACACTGAAGCTTTCTTT; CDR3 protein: CASSVEGGRLNTEAFF
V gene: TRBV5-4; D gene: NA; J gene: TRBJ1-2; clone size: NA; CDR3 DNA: TGTGCCAGCAGCCCGGGGCTCGGTAACTATGGCTACACCTTC; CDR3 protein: CASSPGLGNYGYTF
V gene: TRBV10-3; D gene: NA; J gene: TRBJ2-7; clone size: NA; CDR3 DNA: TGTGCCATCAGTGTGTTAGCAGTCTACGAGCAGTACTTC; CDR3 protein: CAISVLAVYEQYF
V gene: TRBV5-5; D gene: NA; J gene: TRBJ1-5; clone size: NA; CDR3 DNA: TGTGCCAGCAGCTTGGGAACAGGGACAAATCAGCCCCAGCATTTT; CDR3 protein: CASSLGTGTNQPQHF
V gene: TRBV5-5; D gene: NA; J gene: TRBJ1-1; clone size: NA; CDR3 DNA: TGTGCCAGCAGCTTGGGGGTGGCCACTGAAGCTTTCTTT; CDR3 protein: CASSLGVATEAFF
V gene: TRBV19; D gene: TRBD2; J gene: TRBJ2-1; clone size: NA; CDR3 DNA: TGTGCCAGTAGTTTAGCGGGGTCGAGCTCCTACAATGAGCAGTTCTTC; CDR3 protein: CASSLAGSSSYNEQFF
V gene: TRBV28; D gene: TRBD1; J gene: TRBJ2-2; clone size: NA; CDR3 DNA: TGTGCCAGCAGTTTGGTCGGATCCGGGACAGGGATTTTCAAGGGGGAGCTGTTTTTT; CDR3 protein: CASSLVGSGTGIFKGELFF
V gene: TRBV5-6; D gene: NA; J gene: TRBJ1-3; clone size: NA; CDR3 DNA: TGTGCCAGCAGCAAAAAGACAGGCGACCTTGGAAACACCATATATTTT; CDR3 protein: CASSKKTGDLGNTIYF
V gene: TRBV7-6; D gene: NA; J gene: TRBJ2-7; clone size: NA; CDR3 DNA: TGTGCCACCTCCGACAGGCACGAGCAGTACTTC; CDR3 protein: CATSDRHEQYF
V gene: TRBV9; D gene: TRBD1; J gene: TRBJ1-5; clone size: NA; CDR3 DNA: TGTGCCAGCAGCGCCGGGACAGGGTACAATCAGCCCCAGCATTTT; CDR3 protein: CASSAGTGYNQPQHF
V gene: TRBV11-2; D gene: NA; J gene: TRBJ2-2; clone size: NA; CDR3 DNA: TGTGCCAGCAGCCCGGGGACACGCGCCACCGGGGAGCTGTTTTTT; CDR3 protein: CASSPGTRATGELFF
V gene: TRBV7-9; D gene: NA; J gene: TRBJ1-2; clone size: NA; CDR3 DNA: TGTGCCAGCAGCTCAGAGGGGTTGGGCTATGGCTACACCTTC; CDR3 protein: CASSSEGLGYGYTF
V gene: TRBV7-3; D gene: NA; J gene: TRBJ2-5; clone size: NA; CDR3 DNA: TGTGCCAGCAGCTTAGGCCAGAAAGAGACCCAGTACTTC; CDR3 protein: CASSLGQKETQYF
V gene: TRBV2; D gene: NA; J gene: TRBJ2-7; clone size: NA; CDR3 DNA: TGTGCCACCCTGGCGGGTGAGCAGTACTTC; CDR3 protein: CATLAGEQYF
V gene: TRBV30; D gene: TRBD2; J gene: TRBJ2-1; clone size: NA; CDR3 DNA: TGTGCCTGGAGCCAGGGACTAGCGTCCAATGAGCAGTTCTTC; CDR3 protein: CAWSQGLASNEQFF
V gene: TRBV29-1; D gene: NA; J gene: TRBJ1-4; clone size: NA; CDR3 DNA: TGCAGCGTGGGACATACCCAGGGGGAAAAACTGTTTTTT; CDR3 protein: CSVGHTQGEKLFF
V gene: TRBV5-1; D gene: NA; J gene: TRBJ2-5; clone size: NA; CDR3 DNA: TGCGCCAGCAGCGCCGGCTTTGGAGCCCGGGAGACCCAGTACTTC; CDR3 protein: CASSAGFGARETQYF
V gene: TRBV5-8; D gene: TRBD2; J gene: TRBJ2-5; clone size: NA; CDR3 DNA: TGTGCCAGCAACACTGACCCGGGACTAGCGGGAGTTATTGAGACCCAGTACTTC; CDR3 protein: CASNTDPGLAGVIETQYF
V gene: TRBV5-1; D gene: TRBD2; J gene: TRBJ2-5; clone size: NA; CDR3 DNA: TGCGCCAGCAGCTTGAGAACTAGCGGGAGTACAGAGACCCAGTACTTC; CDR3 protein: CASSLRTSGSTETQYF
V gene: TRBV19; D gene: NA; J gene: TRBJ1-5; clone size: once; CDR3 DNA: TGTGCCAGTGTCAGGGTTTTTGGGGGCAATCAGCCCCAGCATTTT; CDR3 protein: CASVRVFGGNQPQHF
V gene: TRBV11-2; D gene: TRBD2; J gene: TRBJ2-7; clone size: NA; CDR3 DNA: TGTGCCAGCAGCTTCTCGGGGGGGTACGAGCAGTACTTC; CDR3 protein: CASSFSGGYEQYF
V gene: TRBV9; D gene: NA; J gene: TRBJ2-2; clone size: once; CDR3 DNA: TGTGCCAGCAGCGTAGCTGCGGGACTCAGCACCGGGGAGCTGTTTTTT; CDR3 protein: CASSVAAGLSTGELFF
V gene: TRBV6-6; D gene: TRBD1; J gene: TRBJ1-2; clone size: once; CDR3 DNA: TGTGCCAGCAGTATCCCGGTAGAGGGGGCTGGCTACACCTTC; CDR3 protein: CASSIPVEGAGYTF
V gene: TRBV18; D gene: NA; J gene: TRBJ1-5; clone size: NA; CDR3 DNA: TGTGCCAGCTCGCCCCAACAGGGCGATAGCAATCAGCCCCAGCATTTT; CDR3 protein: CASSPQQGDSNQPQHF
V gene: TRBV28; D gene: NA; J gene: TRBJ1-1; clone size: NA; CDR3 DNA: TGTGCCAGCAGTAGTCAGAGGAGCACTGAAGCTTTCTTT; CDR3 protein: CASSSQRSTEAFF
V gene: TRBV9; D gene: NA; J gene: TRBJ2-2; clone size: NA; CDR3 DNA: TGTGCCAGCAGCGTAGCTCGAGCCGCCGGGGAGCTGTTTTTT; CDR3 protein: CASSVARAAGELFF